This T cell receptor beta chain was identified during a study of blood T cells in healthy people across ages. General study findings and limits: Among long-lived donors, naive CD4+ cells were more numerous and diversity higher than in aged donors.

Primers used in a second PCR of about 6 to 11 cycles were a sample-barcoded 5' primer and a J-beta primer mix. Each CDR3 protein is one row after TCRdb ran MiXCR on the 5' RACE reads. The sample has roughly 1,000,000 distinct CDR3 sequences; 25% are singletons. The germline V gene has CDR1 SGHTA and CDR2 FQGNSA. The CDR3 sequence is 16 residues long. V gave up 2 bases and J gave up 4 bases, with 12 bases separating them. This clonotype turned up a few times. Its specificity is not known. The sample was also reused in another study, on T cells of mothers and their children. According to that study: Second-round PCR products received sample barcodes and 2-4 random nucleotides from the M1S primer.

Sequencing was carried out using blood. The receptor comes from a girl between 2 and 10 years old in good health. The chain employs TRBV7-2 and TRBJ2-6; possible D gene TRBD2, 7 bases. The CDR3 sequence is CASSLSGGPGANVLTF. The DNA for the CDR3 is TGTGCCAGCAGCTTATCCGGGGGGCCGGGGGCCAACGTCCTGACTTTC. Combining the CDR3 with reference TRBV7-2 and TRBJ2-6 gives the whole variable domain GAGVSQSPSNKVTEKGKDVELRCDPISGHTALYWYRQSLGQGLEFLIYFQGNSAPDKSGLPSDRFSAERTGGSVSTLTIQRTQQEDSAVYLCASSLSGGPGANVLTFGAGSRLTVL.